Presented here are 10 T cell receptor beta chains from one specimen sequenced in a study of cytomegalovirus exposure and HLA in healthy donors. 60 Vbeta and 13 Jbeta primers were used in PCR. The repertoire was sequenced with immunoSEQ multiplex PCR; TCRdb's copy has only in-frame clones and lacks some. The sample carries some 140,000 clones, around 79% recorded once. Sequencing input: PBMCs. The receptors come from a female donor in good health and CMV-seronegative.

V and J are TRBV30 and TRBJ1-4; D not certain. Germline V gene sequence: CDR1 GTSNPN, CDR2 SVGIG (reference sequence). Trimming cost V 3 bases and J 8 bases, with 7 bases left between them. The CDR3 spans 11 residues. In DNA form, the CDR3 reads TGTGCCTGGAGACTGTCCGAAAAACTGTTTTTT. It specifies CAWRLSEKLFF.

The chain is built from TRBV10-2 and TRBJ2-7; 7 positions agree with TRBD1. The CDR3 is 14 amino acids. V dropped 6 bases and J dropped 0; count of bases not matched to a gene: 5. The V gene's germline CDR1 is WSHSY and CDR2 SAAADI. The CDR3, as DNA: TGCGCCAGCAGATCTAGGGACAGCTCCTACGAGCAGTACTTC. Protein: CASRSRDSSYEQYF.

For the CDR3, the DNA is TGCGCCAGCAGCCAAGATCGACAGGGGAGGAGGTACGAGCAGTACTTC. It translates to CASSQDRQGRRYEQYF. V and J are TRBV4-1 and TRBJ2-7, with 8 nucleotides matching TRBD1. The germline V gene encodes CDR1 MGHRA and CDR2 YSYEKL. The CDR3 is made up of 16 amino acids. V trimming: 0 bases; J trimming: 4 bases; junction bases outside the gene matches: 8.

This chain joins TRBV9 and TRBJ2-1, with D perhaps TRBD2 (7 bases). Germline V gives CDR1 SGDLS, CDR2 YYNGEE. With 0 bases removed from V and 1 base from J, the gap between germline ends came to 14 bases. This CDR3 contains 17 residues. CDR3 region: CASSVVVGGLSYNEQFF. For the CDR3, the DNA is TGTGCCAGCAGCGTAGTGGTGGGGGGGCTTTCCTACAATGAGCAGTTCTTC.

This clone was detected only once. The chain joins TRBV5-6 to TRBJ1-6; the match to TRBD1 covers 9 bases. Germline assignment: CDR1 SGHDT and CDR2 YYEEEE. The CDR3 runs to 15 residues. J was trimmed by 9 bases and V by 4 bases; bases with no gene match: 8. CDR3 nucleotides: TGTGCCAGCAGCACCCTACAGGGGGCGATTTCACCCCTCCACTTT. Translation gives CASSTLQGAISPLHF.

The chain has TRBV7-9 and TRBJ2-4, with 10 bases identical to TRBD1. Trimming took 5 bases from V and 1 from J; bases not matched to a gene: 5. This CDR3 has 16 residues. Germline-derived CDR1 and CDR2 are SEHNR and FQNEAQ (reference sequence). CDR3 residues: CASSLLGQGAKNIQYF. In nucleotides, the CDR3 is TGTGCCAGCAGCCTTCTGGGACAGGGGGCCAAAAACATTCAGTACTTC.

The CDR3 nucleotides are TGTGCCAGCAACCCACAGGGAAACTATGGCTACACCTTC. It encodes CASNPQGNYGYTF. The rearrangement joins TRBV6-1 to TRBJ1-2, with D possibly matching TRBD1 (6 bases). Germline V gene lookup returns CDR1 MNHNS and CDR2 SASEGT. The CDR3 has 13 amino acids. V dropped 7 bases and J dropped 2 bases, with 11 bases sitting between them.

This chain links TRBV9 with TRBJ2-7, with 7 bases lining up with TRBD1. Germline V gene data show CDR1 as SGDLS and CDR2 as YYNGEE. This CDR3 is built from 14 residues. The trim removed 2 bases at V and 0 bases at J, leaving 2 bases unmatched. The CDR3 region is CASSVGQISYEQYF. The CDR3 nucleotides are TGTGCCAGCAGCGTGGGACAGATCTCCTACGAGCAGTACTTC.

This chain connects TRBV7-9 to TRBJ1-4; D uncertain. Germline lookup yields CDR1 SEHNR and CDR2 FQNEAQ (reference sequence). The ends were cut back, 4 bases at V and 8 bases at J, with 20 bases in the middle. The CDR3 runs 16 residues. CDR3 DNA: TGTGCCAGCAGCTCGGGCACTTTCGGGAAAGGGGAAAAACTGTTTTTT. It specifies CASSSGTFGKGEKLFF. The variable domain in full, with the rest retrieved from reference TRBV7-9 and TRBJ1-4, is DTGVSQNPRHKITKRGQNVTFRCDPISEHNRLYWYRQTLGQGPEFLTYFQNEAQLEKSRLLSDRFSAERPKGSFSTLEIQRTEQGDSAMYLCASSSGTFGKGEKLFFGSGTQLSVL.

V gene TRBV7-2 combines with J gene TRBJ2-7, with 9 positions matching TRBD2. V dropped 2 bases and J dropped 4; count of bases not matched to a gene: 12. Looked up from germline, CDR1 is SGHTA and CDR2 is FQGNSA. CDR3 length: 17 amino acids. The chain's CDR3 is CASSLLVGLAGNYEQYF. The CDR3 DNA follows: TGTGCCAGCAGCTTACTTGTAGGGCTAGCGGGAAATTACGAGCAGTACTTC.